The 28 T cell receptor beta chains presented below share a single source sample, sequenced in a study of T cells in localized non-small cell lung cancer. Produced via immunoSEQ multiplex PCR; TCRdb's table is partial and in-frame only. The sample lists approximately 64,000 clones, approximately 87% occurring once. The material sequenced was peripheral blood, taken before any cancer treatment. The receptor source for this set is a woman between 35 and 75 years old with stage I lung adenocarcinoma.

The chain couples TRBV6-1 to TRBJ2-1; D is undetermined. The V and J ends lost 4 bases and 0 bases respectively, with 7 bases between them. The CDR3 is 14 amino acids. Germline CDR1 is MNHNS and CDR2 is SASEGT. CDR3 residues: CASSVGTSYNEQFF. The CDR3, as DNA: TGTGCCAGCAGTGTGGGCACCTCCTACAATGAGCAGTTCTTC.

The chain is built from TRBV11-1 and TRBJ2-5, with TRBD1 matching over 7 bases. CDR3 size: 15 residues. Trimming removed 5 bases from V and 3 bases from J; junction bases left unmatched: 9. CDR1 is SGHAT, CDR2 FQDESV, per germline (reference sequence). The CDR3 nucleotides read TGTGCCAGCAGCATTCAGACAGGGAAGGAAGAGACCCAGTACTTC. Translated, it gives CASSIQTGKEETQYF.

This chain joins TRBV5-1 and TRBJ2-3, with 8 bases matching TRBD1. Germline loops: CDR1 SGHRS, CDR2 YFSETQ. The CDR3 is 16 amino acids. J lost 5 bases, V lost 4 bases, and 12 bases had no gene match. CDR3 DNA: TGCGCCAGCAGCCATGCCCCGGGACAGGACGGAGATACGCAGTATTTT. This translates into CASSHAPGQDGDTQYF.

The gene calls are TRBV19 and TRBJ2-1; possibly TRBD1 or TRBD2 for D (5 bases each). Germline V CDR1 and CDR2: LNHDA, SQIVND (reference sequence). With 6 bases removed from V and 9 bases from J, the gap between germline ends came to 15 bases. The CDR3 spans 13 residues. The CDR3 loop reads CASSATGGGEQFF. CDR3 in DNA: TGTGCCAGTAGCGCGACCGGTGGGGGTGAGCAGTTCTTC. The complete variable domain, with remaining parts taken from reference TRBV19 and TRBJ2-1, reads DGGITQSPKYLFRKEGQNVTLSCEQNLNHDAMYWYRQDPGQGLRLIYYSQIVNDFQKGDIAEGYSVSREKKESFPLTVTSAQKNPTAFYLCASSATGGGEQFFGPGTRLTVL.

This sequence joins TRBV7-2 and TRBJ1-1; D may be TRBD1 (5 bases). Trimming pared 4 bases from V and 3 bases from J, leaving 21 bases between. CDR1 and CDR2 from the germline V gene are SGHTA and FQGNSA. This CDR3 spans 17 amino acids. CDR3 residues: CASSSPLEGPFDTEAFF. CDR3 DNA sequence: TGTGCCAGCAGCTCCCCCCTAGAGGGACCTTTCGACACTGAAGCTTTCTTT.

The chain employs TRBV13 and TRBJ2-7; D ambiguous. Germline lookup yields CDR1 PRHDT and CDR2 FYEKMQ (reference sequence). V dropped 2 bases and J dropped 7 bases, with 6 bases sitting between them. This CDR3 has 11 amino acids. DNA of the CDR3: TGTGCCAGCAGCTTATCCGGGGAGCAGTACTTC. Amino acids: CASSLSGEQYF.

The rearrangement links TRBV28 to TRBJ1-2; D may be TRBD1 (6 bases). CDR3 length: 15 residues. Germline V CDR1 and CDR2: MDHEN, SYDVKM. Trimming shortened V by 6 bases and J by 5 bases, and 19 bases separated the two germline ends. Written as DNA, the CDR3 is TGTGCCAGCAGCCCGAACAGGGACCAGGGGTATGGCTACACCTTC. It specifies CASSPNRDQGYGYTF.

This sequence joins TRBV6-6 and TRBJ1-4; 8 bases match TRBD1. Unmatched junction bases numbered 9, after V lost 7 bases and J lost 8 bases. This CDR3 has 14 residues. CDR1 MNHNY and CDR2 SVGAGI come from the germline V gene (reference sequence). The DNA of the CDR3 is TGTGCCAGCAAAAGGACAGGGCCCGAGGAAAAACTGTTTTTT. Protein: CASKRTGPEEKLFF.

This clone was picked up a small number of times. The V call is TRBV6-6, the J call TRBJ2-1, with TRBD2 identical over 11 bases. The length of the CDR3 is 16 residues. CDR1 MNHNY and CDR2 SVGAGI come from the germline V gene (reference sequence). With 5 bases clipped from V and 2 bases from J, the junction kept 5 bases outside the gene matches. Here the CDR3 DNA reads TGTGCCAGCAGTCCGTTAGCGGGAGGGGCCTACAATGAGCAGTTCTTC. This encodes CASSPLAGGAYNEQFF.

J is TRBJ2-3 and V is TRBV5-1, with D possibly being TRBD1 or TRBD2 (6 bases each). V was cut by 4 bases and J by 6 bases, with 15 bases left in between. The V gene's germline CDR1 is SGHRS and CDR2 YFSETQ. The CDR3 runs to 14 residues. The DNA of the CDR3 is TGCGCCAGCAGCCCGGAGGGGGGCCCGGATACGCAGTATTTT. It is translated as CASSPEGGPDTQYF.

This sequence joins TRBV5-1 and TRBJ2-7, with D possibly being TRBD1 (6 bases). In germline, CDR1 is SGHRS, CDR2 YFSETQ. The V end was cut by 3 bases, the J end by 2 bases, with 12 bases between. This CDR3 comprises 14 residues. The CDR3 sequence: CASSSRDTTYEQYF. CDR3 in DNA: TGCGCCAGCAGCTCCCGGGACACCACCTACGAGCAGTACTTC. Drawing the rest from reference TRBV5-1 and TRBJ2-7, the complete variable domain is KAGVTQTPRYLIKTRGQQVTLSCSPISGHRSVSWYQQTPGQGLQFLFEYFSETQRNKGNFPGRFSGRQFSNSRSEMNVSTLELGDSALYLCASSSRDTTYEQYFGPGTRLTVT.

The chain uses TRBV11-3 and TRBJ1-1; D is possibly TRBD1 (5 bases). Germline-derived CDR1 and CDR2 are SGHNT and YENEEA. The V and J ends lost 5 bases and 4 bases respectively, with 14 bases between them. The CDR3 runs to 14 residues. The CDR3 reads CASSPGQGSTEAFF. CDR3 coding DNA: TGTGCCAGCAGCCCGGGGCAGGGAAGCACTGAAGCTTTCTTT.

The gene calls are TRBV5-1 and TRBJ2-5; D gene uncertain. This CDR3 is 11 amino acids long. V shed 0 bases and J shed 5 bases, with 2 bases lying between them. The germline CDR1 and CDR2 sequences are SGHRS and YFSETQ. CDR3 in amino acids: CASSLDETQYF. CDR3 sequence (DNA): TGCGCCAGCAGCTTGGACGAGACCCAGTACTTC.

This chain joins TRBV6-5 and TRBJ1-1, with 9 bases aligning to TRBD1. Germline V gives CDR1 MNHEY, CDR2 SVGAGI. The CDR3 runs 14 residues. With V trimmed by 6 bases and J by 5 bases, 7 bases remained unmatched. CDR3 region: CASSPDRGQTEAFF. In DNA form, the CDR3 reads TGTGCCAGCAGCCCGGACAGGGGCCAAACTGAAGCTTTCTTT.

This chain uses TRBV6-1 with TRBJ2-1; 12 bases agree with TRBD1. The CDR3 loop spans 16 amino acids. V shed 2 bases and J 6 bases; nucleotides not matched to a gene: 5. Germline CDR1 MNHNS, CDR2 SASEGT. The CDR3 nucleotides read TGTGCCAGCAGTGAATTCGGGACAGGGGGCCCCAATGAGCAGTTCTTC. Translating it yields CASSEFGTGGPNEQFF.

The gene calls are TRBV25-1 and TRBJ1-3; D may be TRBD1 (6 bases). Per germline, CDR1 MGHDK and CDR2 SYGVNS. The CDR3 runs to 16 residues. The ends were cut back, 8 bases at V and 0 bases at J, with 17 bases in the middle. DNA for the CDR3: TGTGCCAGCTCAGAGGGGGGCCGAGCCTCTGGAAACACCATATATTTT. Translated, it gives CASSEGGRASGNTIYF.

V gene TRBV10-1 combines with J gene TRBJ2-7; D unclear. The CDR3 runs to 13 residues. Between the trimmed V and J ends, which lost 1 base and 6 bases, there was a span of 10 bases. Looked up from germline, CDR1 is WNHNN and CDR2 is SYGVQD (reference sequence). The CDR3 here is CASSELWGSEQYF. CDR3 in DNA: TGCGCCAGCAGTGAGTTGTGGGGTTCCGAGCAGTACTTC.

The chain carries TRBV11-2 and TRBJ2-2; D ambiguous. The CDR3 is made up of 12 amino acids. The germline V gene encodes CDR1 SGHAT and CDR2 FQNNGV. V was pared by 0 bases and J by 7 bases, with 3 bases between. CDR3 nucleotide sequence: TGTGCCAGCAGCTTAGAAAACGGGGAGCTGTTTTTT. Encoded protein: CASSLENGELFF.

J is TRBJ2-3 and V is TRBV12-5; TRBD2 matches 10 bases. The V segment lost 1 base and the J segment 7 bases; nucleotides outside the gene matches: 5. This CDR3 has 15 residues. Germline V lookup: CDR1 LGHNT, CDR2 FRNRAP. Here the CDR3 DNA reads TGTGCTAGTGGTTTGGCTAGCGGGAGATCAAATACGCAGTATTTT. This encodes CASGLASGRSNTQYF.

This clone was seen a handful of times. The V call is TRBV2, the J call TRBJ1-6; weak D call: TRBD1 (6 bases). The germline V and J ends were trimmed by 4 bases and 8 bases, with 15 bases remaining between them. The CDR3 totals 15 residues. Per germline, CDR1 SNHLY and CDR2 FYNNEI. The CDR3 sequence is CASSVGAGIDSPLHF. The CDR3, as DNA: TGTGCCAGCAGTGTGGGGGCAGGGATCGATTCACCCCTCCACTTT.

The CDR3 region has the DNA TGTGCCAGTAGTAAGGACCTGGGGTATAGCAATCAGCCCCAGCATTTT. It translates to CASSKDLGYSNQPQHF. The V and J genes are TRBV19 and TRBJ1-5, with unresolved D. The CDR3 runs to 16 residues. The germline CDR1 and CDR2 sequences are LNHDA and SQIVND (reference sequence). V lost 4 bases, J lost 0 bases, and 13 bases lay in between.

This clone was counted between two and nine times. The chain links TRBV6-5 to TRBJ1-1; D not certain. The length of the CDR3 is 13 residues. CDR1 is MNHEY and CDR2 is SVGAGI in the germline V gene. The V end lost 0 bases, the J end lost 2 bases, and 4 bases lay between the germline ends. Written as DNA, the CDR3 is TGTGCCAGCAGTTACTCGAAAAACACTGAAGCTTTCTTT. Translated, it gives CASSYSKNTEAFF.

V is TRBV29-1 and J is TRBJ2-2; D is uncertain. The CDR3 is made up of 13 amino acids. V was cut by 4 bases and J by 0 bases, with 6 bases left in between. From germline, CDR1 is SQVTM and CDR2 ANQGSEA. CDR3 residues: CSVVTPNTGELFF. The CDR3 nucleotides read TGCAGCGTTGTGACTCCGAACACCGGGGAGCTGTTTTTT.

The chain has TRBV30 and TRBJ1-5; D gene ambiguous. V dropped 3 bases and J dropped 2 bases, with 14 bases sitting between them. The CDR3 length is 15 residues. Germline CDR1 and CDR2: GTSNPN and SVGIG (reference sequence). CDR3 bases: TGTGCCTGGAGCCTCGGGAACTATGGCAATCAGCCCCAGCATTTT. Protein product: CAWSLGNYGNQPQHF.

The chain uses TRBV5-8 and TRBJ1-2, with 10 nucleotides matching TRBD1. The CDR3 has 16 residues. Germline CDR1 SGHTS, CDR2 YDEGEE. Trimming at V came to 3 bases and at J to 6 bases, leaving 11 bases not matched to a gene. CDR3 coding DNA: TGTGCCAGCAGCTGGGTAGGAGACAGGGGGCAGAATGGCTACACCTTC. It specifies CASSWVGDRGQNGYTF.

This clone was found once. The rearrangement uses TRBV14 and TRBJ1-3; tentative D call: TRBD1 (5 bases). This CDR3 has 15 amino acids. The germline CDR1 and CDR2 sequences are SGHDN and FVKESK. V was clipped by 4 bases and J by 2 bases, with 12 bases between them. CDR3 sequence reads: CASSPWGGAGNTIYF. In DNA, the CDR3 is TGTGCCAGCAGCCCCTGGGGAGGGGCTGGAAACACCATATATTTT.

The CDR3 sequence: CASSQDPGPSYEQYF. The CDR3 nucleotides read TGCGCCAGCAGCCAAGATCCGGGGCCCTCCTACGAGCAGTACTTC. The chain has TRBV4-3 and TRBJ2-7, with D perhaps given as TRBD1 or TRBD2 (5 bases each). V was cut by 0 bases and J by 0 bases, with 9 bases left in between. Germline V gene sequence: CDR1 LGHNA, CDR2 YSLEER. The CDR3 consists of 15 residues.

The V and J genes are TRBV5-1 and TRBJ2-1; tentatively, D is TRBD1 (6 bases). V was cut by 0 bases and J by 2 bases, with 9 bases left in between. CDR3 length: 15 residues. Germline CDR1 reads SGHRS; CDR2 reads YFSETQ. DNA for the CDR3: TGCGCCAGCAGCTTGGAAGGGGGTCCCTACAATGAGCAGTTCTTC. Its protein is CASSLEGGPYNEQFF.